This T cell receptor (beta chain) stems from a study of T-cell reconstitution after alpha-beta-depleted transplantation in children. Construction of the TCRbeta library involved unique molecular identifiers. TCRdb recomputed calls from the PCR reads with MiXCR, one row per CDR3 protein. The top ten clones hold roughly a quarter of a sample with about 280,000 distinct CDR3 sequences, 11% of them seen once. This clonotype occurred a few times. Its specificity is not known. The V end lost 2 bases, the J end lost 7 bases, and 12 bases lay between the germline ends. The germline V gene has CDR1 MNHNY and CDR2 SVGAGI (reference sequence). This CDR3 contains 13 residues. General study results and limits: Expanded graft clones numbering several hundred reportedly gave rise to alpha-beta T cells about two months after transplant. Fresh T-cell production supplied most of the T-cell counts and diversity seen one year after transplant.

The sequences come from peripheral blood, collected 180 days after TCRalphabeta/CD19-depleted stem cell transplant. The clonotype originates from a male patient aged 2 to 10 who had a stem cell transplant for chronic granulomatous disease, so the T cells may come from the graft donor. The chain joins TRBV6-6 to TRBJ2-7; no clear D gene. The CDR3 DNA reads TGTGCCAGCAGTTACCGGATCTACGAAGAGCAGTACTTC. This encodes CASSYRIYEEQYF.